This T cell receptor (beta chain) was sequenced during a study of cytomegalovirus exposure and HLA in healthy donors. Overall study: Earlier, 95 million to 140 million unique TCR beta sequences were recovered from around 190 million T cells by an analysis.

Study-wide findings and caveats: Roughly uniform depth of sequencing across donors was assumed in presence/absence analyses. About 90% or about 30% of the time was how often most TCR beta V segments were productive, according to an earlier analysis. Investigators reported approximately 170 TCR beta chains as tied to cytomegalovirus.

Details on this clone: The antigen is undetermined.

The CDR3 has 14 residues. V was trimmed by 7 bases and J by 2 bases, leaving 15 bases between them. The germline gives CDR1 SGHNT, CDR2 YYREEE (reference sequence). A multiplex PCR was run with 60 Vbeta primers and 13 Jbeta primers. The assay was immunoSEQ multiplex PCR, and TCRdb's table has in-frame clones only and misses some. The sample records 100,000 to 150,000 clones, 65% to 80% being singletons. What was sequenced was PBMCs. The chain combines TRBV5-4 with TRBJ2-5; TRBD2 might be the D (5 bases). The TCR was taken from a middle-aged woman in good health and CMV-seronegative. The CDR3 DNA reads TGTGCCAGCCATCACCGGACGGGGCAAGAGACCCAGTACTTC. This translates into CASHHRTGQETQYF.